This T cell receptor (beta chain) was found in a study of PD-1 blockade in classical Hodgkin lymphoma. CDR1 and CDR2 (germline): MDHEN, SYDVKM. V was clipped by 5 bases and J by 0 bases, with 11 bases between them. The length of the CDR3 is 15 residues. The study, taken as a whole, reports: CD4+ TCR diversity climbed significantly by C4D1, unlike CD8+ TCR diversity. The study found complete responders had baseline diversity similar to newly diagnosed patients.

Described time point: cycle 4 day 1 (C4D1), after six to seven weeks of nivolumab. All the patients suffered relapse after autologous stem cell transplantation, and brentuximab vedotin exposure differed. Researchers report purifying CD4+ T cells from thawed PBMCs by magnetic negative selection. Reported best responses ranged across complete response, partial response or progressive disease. The protocol was immunoSEQ multiplex PCR, while the TCRdb copy is restricted to in-frame clones and leaves out a portion. The sample contains around 37,000 clones, roughly 90% of which appear only once. This clone was seen a single time. Its antigen is currently unknown.

The rearrangement uses TRBV28 and TRBJ1-5; D is possibly TRBD1 (6 bases). The sequence derives from a human donor with classical Hodgkin lymphoma. This specimen consisted of CD4+ T cells from blood, obtained before the fourth cycle of nivolumab. The CDR3 nucleotides are TGTGCCAGCAGTCCGCAGGGGACTAGCAATCAGCCCCAGCATTTT. It is translated as CASSPQGTSNQPQHF.